The 22 T cell receptor beta chains presented below share a single source sample, sequenced in a study of cytomegalovirus exposure and HLA in healthy donors. Vbeta (60) and Jbeta (13) primers were used in the PCR. The method was immunoSEQ multiplex PCR; TCRdb's version includes in-frame clones alone and lacks a portion of them. This table has 160,000 or so clones, around 80% appearing once. The material sequenced was PBMCs. These receptors originate from a male donor in good health and CMV-seropositive.

V usage is TRBV6-6 and J usage is TRBJ1-4, with unresolved D. Germline V gene lookup returns CDR1 MNHNY and CDR2 SVGAGI (reference sequence). Trimming took off 0 bases at V and 2 bases at J, with 7 bases between the two ends. This CDR3 has 15 residues. The DNA for the CDR3 is TGTGCCAGCAGTTACTCGGGAGGGACTAATGAAAAACTGTTTTTT. The encoded protein is CASSYSGGTNEKLFF.

The chain joins TRBV7-9 to TRBJ2-7; 8 bases match TRBD2. The V segment lost 8 bases and the J segment 7 bases; nucleotides outside the gene matches: 16. The CDR3 totals 15 residues. CDR1 and CDR2 from the germline V gene are SEHNR and FQNEAQ (reference sequence). This CDR3 is CASAPALAGREEQYF. CDR3 nucleotides: TGTGCCAGCGCGCCGGCGCTAGCGGGTCGGGAAGAGCAGTACTTC.

This chain links TRBV18 with TRBJ2-2; D may be TRBD1 (5 bases). The CDR3 consists of 16 residues. The V end lost 0 bases, the J end lost 4 bases, and 12 bases lay between the germline ends. Germline CDR1 KGHSH, CDR2 LQKENI. The CDR3 is CASSPPSRALTGELFF. The CDR3, as DNA: TGTGCCAGCTCACCACCGTCCAGGGCTCTCACCGGGGAGCTGTTTTTT.

The chain has TRBV4-2 and TRBJ2-1; D perhaps matches TRBD2 (6 bases). The CDR3 totals 19 residues. From germline, CDR1 is LGHNA and CDR2 YNFKEQ. V was pared by 6 bases and J by 5 bases, with 29 bases between. The CDR3 protein is CASSLRGGGSSDSDNEQFF. CDR3 bases: TGTGCCAGCAGTCTCAGAGGCGGAGGGTCGAGCGACTCGGACAATGAGCAGTTCTTC.

The genes are TRBV6-6 and TRBJ1-5; D not certain. Germline assignment: CDR1 MNHNY and CDR2 SVGAGI (reference sequence). Trimming removed 4 bases from V and 5 bases from J, with 15 bases in between. The CDR3 has 15 residues. The CDR3 nucleotides read TGTGCCAGCAGTTGGCGACTGCAAGCTGATCAGCCCCAGCATTTT. This encodes CASSWRLQADQPQHF.

As for this clone: Other nucleotide sequences in the sample specify the same CDR3. The chain carries TRBV5-4 and TRBJ2-3, with D perhaps TRBD2 (5 bases). CDR1 is SGHNT and CDR2 is YYREEE in the germline V gene (reference sequence). The CDR3 runs to 14 residues. Trimming shortened V by 2 bases and J by 2 bases, and 9 bases separated the two germline ends. CDR3 protein: CASSLEGATDTQYF. The CDR3 bases are TGTGCCAGCAGCTTAGAGGGAGCCACAGATACGCAGTATTTT.

The chain is built from TRBV5-6 and TRBJ1-6; D may be TRBD1 (6 bases). Germline V CDR1 and CDR2: SGHDT, YYEEEE. This CDR3 is 16 amino acids long. The germline V and J ends were trimmed by 0 bases and 7 bases, with 14 bases remaining between them. The CDR3 protein is CASSLASGGHNSPLHF. The CDR3 bases are TGTGCCAGCAGCTTGGCCAGCGGGGGGCACAATTCACCCCTCCACTTT.

Only one count was recorded for this clone. V usage is TRBV10-3 and J usage is TRBJ1-1, with 7 bases matching TRBD1. J gave up 8 bases and V 3 bases, and 6 bases lay outside the gene matches. Germline CDR1 is ENHRY and CDR2 is SYGVKD. The CDR3 runs 13 residues. The DNA for the CDR3 is TGTGCCATCAGTGACAACGAGGACAGGGAAGCTTTCTTT. This codes for CAISDNEDREAFF.

On this clone itself: Additional DNA sequences in this sample encode the identical CDR3. This rearrangement joins TRBV7-9 to TRBJ2-7; 10 positions match TRBD1. V dropped 5 bases and J dropped 2; count of bases not matched to a gene: 3. The CDR3 sequence is 14 residues long. Germline V gives CDR1 SEHNR, CDR2 FQNEAQ (reference sequence). Written as DNA, the CDR3 is TGTGCCAGCAGCCCGGGACAGGGGACCTACGAGCAGTACTTC. Residues: CASSPGQGTYEQYF.

The chain couples TRBV5-5 to TRBJ2-7; possible D gene TRBD2, 6 bases. Trimming shortened V by 0 bases and J by 0 bases, and 13 bases separated the two germline ends. The CDR3 runs 16 residues. Germline V gene lookup returns CDR1 SGHKS and CDR2 YYEKEE (reference sequence). The CDR3 DNA is TGTGCCAGCAGCTTGGCCGGGGGAGTCCGCTCCTACGAGCAGTACTTC. Translated, it gives CASSLAGGVRSYEQYF.

Concerning this clone: This same CDR3 is encoded by further DNA sequences in the sample. This rearrangement joins TRBV4-3 to TRBJ2-7, with D tentatively TRBD1 (6 bases). V lost 3 bases and J lost 2, with 14 bases in between. Germline V gives CDR1 LGHNA, CDR2 YSLEER. The CDR3 is 15 amino acids. The CDR3, as DNA: TGCGCCAGCAGCCAGGACCCACAGGGCCCCTACGAGCAGTACTTC. This encodes CASSQDPQGPYEQYF.

The chain is built from TRBV11-2 and TRBJ2-3, with D maybe TRBD1 (5 bases). The CDR3 runs to 12 residues. The germline V gene has CDR1 SGHAT and CDR2 FQNNGV. The V end lost 5 bases, the J end lost 11 bases, and 14 bases lay between the germline ends. CDR3 sequence (DNA): TGTGCCAGCAGCCCCGGACCTCAGGGGCAGTATTTT. Translating it yields CASSPGPQGQYF. Full variable domain (remainder filled in from reference TRBV11-2 and TRBJ2-3): EAGVAQSPRYKIIEKRQSVAFWCNPISGHATLYWYQQILGQGPKLLIQFQNNGVVDDSQLPKDRFSAERLKGVDSTLKIQPAKLEDSAVYLCASSPGPQGQYFGPGTRLTVL.

The rearrangement joins TRBV9 to TRBJ1-1; D unclear. The CDR3 has 14 amino acids. Germline CDR1 and CDR2: SGDLS and YYNGEE. V was shortened by 4 bases and J by 1 base, with 11 bases between the two germline ends. The CDR3 coding sequence is TGTGCCAGCAGCCTCCAGGTCTCGAACACTGAAGCTTTCTTT. It is translated as CASSLQVSNTEAFF.

The genes are TRBV6-1 and TRBJ1-1, with D possibly TRBD1 on 5 matching bases. Per the germline V gene, CDR1 is MNHNS and CDR2 is SASEGT. CDR3 length: 13 amino acids. V lost 0 bases to trimming and J lost 3 bases, with 5 bases between them. CDR3 in DNA: TGTGCCAGCAGTGAAGCCAGGGACACTGAAGCTTTCTTT. This sequence encodes CASSEARDTEAFF.

The sample holds one count of this clone. This chain links TRBV6-4 with TRBJ1-2; the D is unclear. The germline V and J ends were trimmed by 2 bases and 3 bases, with 10 bases remaining between them. Germline CDR1 MRHNA, CDR2 SNTAGT. This CDR3 region has 14 residues. CDR3 sequence: CASSDPPAYYGYTF. CDR3 in DNA: TGTGCCAGCAGTGACCCGCCAGCGTACTATGGCTACACCTTC.

The chain employs TRBV7-8 and TRBJ2-1; D is ambiguous. Between the trimmed V and J ends, which lost 5 bases and 0 bases, there was a span of 11 bases. The CDR3 spans 15 residues. Germline V gene data show CDR1 as SGHVS and CDR2 as FQNEAQ. CDR3 in DNA: TGTGCCAGCAGCCCGACTTTGAGCTCCTACAATGAGCAGTTCTTC. Its protein is CASSPTLSSYNEQFF.

This rearrangement joins TRBV10-3 to TRBJ2-7, with no clear D. This CDR3 is built from 13 residues. Trimming stripped 4 bases from V and 1 base from J, with 8 bases between. Germline CDR1 and CDR2: ENHRY and SYGVKD. CDR3: CAISVTRSYEQYF. CDR3 bases: TGTGCCATCAGTGTGACGCGGTCCTACGAGCAGTACTTC.

This chain links TRBV5-6 with TRBJ1-5; the match to TRBD1 covers 9 bases. Germline V CDR1 and CDR2: SGHDT, YYEEEE. V shed 4 bases, J shed 4 bases, and the junction held 9 bases outside the gene matches. This CDR3 region has 16 residues. The CDR3: CASSRDGTGSNQPQHF. Written as DNA, the CDR3 is TGTGCCAGCAGCCGGGACGGGACAGGGTCAAATCAGCCCCAGCATTTT. Combining the CDR3 with reference TRBV5-6 and TRBJ1-5 gives the whole variable domain DAGVTQSPTHLIKTRGQQVTLRCSPKSGHDTVSWYQQALGQGPQFIFQYYEEEERQRGNFPDRFSGHQFPNYSSELNVNALLLGDSALYLCASSRDGTGSNQPQHFGDGTRLSIL.

The V gene is TRBV19, the J gene TRBJ2-5; 11 positions match TRBD1. Matching the DNA end better, TRBJ2-7 makes the J call doubtful. The CDR3 covers 14 residues. Germline assignment: CDR1 LNHDA and CDR2 SQIVND (reference sequence). The CDR3 nucleotides are TGTGCCAGTAGGGGACAGGGGGGAACCTACGAGCAGTACTTC. Its protein is CASRGQGGTYEQYF.

This clone was observed a few times. This chain joins TRBV30 and TRBJ1-4, with D tentatively TRBD1 (5 bases). The CDR3 consists of 13 residues. V was pared by 0 bases and J by 6 bases, with 8 bases between. The germline gives CDR1 GTSNPN, CDR2 SVGIG (reference sequence). Here the CDR3 DNA reads TGTGCCTGGAGTGTGCAGGGCTATGAAAAACTGTTTTTT. Translated: CAWSVQGYEKLFF.

A single count supports this clone. The chain joins TRBV5-8 to TRBJ2-1; TRBD2 matches at 11 bases. The V segment lost 4 bases and the J segment 5 bases; nucleotides outside the gene matches: 5. Germline CDR1 and CDR2: SGHTS and YDEGEE. The CDR3 runs to 15 residues. The DNA of the CDR3 is TGTGCCAGCAGCCGAGGGACTAGCGGACACAATGAGCAGTTCTTC. Residues: CASSRGTSGHNEQFF.

This chain connects TRBV10-3 to TRBJ1-1; D remains unclear. CDR3 size: 12 residues. V shed 11 bases and J shed 8 bases, with 18 bases lying between them. Germline lookup yields CDR1 ENHRY and CDR2 SYGVKD. The chain's CDR3 is CAVLTLKLEAFF. The CDR3 DNA follows: TGTGCCGTGCTCACTCTAAAGCTCGAAGCTTTCTTT.